This TCR beta chain was recorded in a study of T cell responses to AZD1222 COVID-19 vaccine. Findings of the study overall: Vaccine-associated CD4 TCRs spanned spike, dominant at 160-218 and 743-854. Most donors were white British and more were female, and clonal diversity was possibly underestimated. The peak T cell response came first, and repertoires were sampled only after it.

Trimming removed 6 bases from V and 2 bases from J, with 14 bases in between. From germline, CDR1 is SGHTS and CDR2 YDEGEE. The CDR3 loop spans 15 amino acids. Profiling relied on immunoSEQ multiplex PCR, and the TCRdb table lists in-frame clones only, not all of them. Among 85,000 to 100,000 clones listed, approximately 91% were seen once. Details on this clone: As yet, its antigen is unknown.

V and J are TRBV5-8 and TRBJ1-4; D call uncertain. The receptor was isolated from an adult in good health. Sequenced here: peripheral blood, sampled on day 0 of AZD1222 vaccination. CDR3 in amino acids: CASTETSSTNEKLFF. DNA for the CDR3: TGTGCCAGCACCGAGACGTCCAGTACTAATGAAAAACTGTTTTTT.